This record concerns one T cell receptor (beta chain) sequence. Its cognate antigen is unknown. Both TCRalpha and TCRbeta cDNA were subjected to two nested PCRs lasting roughly 15 and 9 cycles. With the 5' RACE reads reprocessed, TCRdb shows one record per CDR3 protein and no DNA. This sample's table reports fewer than 550,000 distinct CDR3 sequences. Germline lookup yields CDR1 SGHRS and CDR2 YFSETQ. The CDR3 loop spans 14 amino acids. Blood was drawn at approximately 2.3 ml per donor. This sample was included in a study of monozygotic twins with inflammatory bowel disease. General study findings and limits: Concordance status among twins (concordant versus discordant) showed no link to repertoire similarity, possibly from limited power. Versus healthy twins, IBD patients showed fewer clonotypes shared with others, especially with disease activity.

The clonotype comes from a human donor with ulcerative colitis or Crohn's disease, or a healthy co-twin of an affected twin (not recorded which). The chain uses TRBV5-1 and TRBJ1-2; TCRdb's D call, TRBD1, is unchecked because there is no DNA. The specimen sequenced was blood. CDR3 in amino acids: CASSLGQGDHGYTF. The full variable domain, completed using reference TRBV5-1 and TRBJ1-2, is KAGVTQTPRYLIKTRGQQVTLSCSPISGHRSVSWYQQTPGQGLQFLFEYFSETQRNKGNFPGRFSGRQFSNSRSEMNVSTLELGDSALYLCASSLGQGDHGYTFGSGTRLTVV.